The 28 T cell receptor beta chains listed next were all sequenced from one sample in a study of blood T cell repertoires in COVID-19. The table came from immunoSEQ multiplex PCR; TCRdb's copy has only in-frame clones and leaves some out. The sample includes around 260,000 clones, 88% seen only once; the top ten take 0.7%. Specimen: peripheral blood. All receptors come from a human donor in a cohort sampled during active COVID-19.

The genes are TRBV4-1 and TRBJ1-2; D is undetermined. The CDR3 totals 14 residues. Trimming took off 4 bases at V and 7 bases at J, with 16 bases between the two ends. Germline loops: CDR1 MGHRA, CDR2 YSYEKL. DNA for the CDR3: TGCGCCAGCAGCCTACTCGACCGAGGTAGTGGCTACACCTTC. This translates into CASSLLDRGSGYTF.

This clone was seen just once. The V and J genes are TRBV4-1 and TRBJ1-1; the match to TRBD1 covers 9 bases. V shed 6 bases, J shed 5 bases, and the junction held 7 bases outside the gene matches. The CDR3 contains 14 residues. The germline V gene encodes CDR1 MGHRA and CDR2 YSYEKL. For the CDR3, the DNA is TGCGCCAGCAGTCAGGGACAGGGCCGAACTGAAGCTTTCTTT. Translating it yields CASSQGQGRTEAFF.

The V call is TRBV19, the J call TRBJ2-7; 9 bases are shared with TRBD1. The CDR3 spans 14 residues. The V gene end was trimmed by 4 bases and the J gene end by 3 bases; junction bases not matched to a gene: 4. Germline CDR1 reads LNHDA; CDR2 reads SQIVND (reference sequence). Here the CDR3 DNA reads TGTGCCAGTAGTACACGGACAGGGGACTACGAGCAGTACTTC. The encoded protein is CASSTRTGDYEQYF.

This clone was seen more than once but under ten times. This sequence joins TRBV28 and TRBJ2-7; a weak D match, TRBD1 (5 bases). CDR1 is MDHEN and CDR2 is SYDVKM in the germline V gene. Trimming removed 6 bases at V and 2 bases at J, with 11 bases between. The CDR3 totals 13 residues. CDR3 DNA: TGTGCCAGCAGCGACAGTTTAACCTACGAGCAGTACTTC. This gives the protein CASSDSLTYEQYF.

The chain joins TRBV6-2 or TRBV6-3 to TRBJ1-1, with a possible D match to TRBD1 (6 bases). The CDR3 spans 13 residues. Germline V gene sequence: CDR1 MNHEY, CDR2 SVGEGT. Trimming shortened V by 6 bases and J by 10 bases, and 18 bases separated the two germline ends. As DNA, the CDR3 is TGTGCCAGCAGCCCGGCCCCAGGGGTTAGAGCTTTCTTT. It specifies CASSPAPGVRAFF.

The J gene is TRBJ2-5, the V gene TRBV3-1 (or the pseudogene TRBV3-2); D possibly corresponds to TRBD2 (6 bases). Deletions cut 4 bases from V and 1 base from J, with 19 bases between. Germline-derived CDR1 and CDR2 are LGHDT and YNNKEL (reference sequence). This CDR3 contains 17 residues. Here the CDR3 DNA reads TGTGCCAGCAGCCCCCTCGGCGGGACCCACATCCAAGAGACCCAGTACTTC. Protein: CASSPLGGTHIQETQYF.

The chain combines TRBV7-6 with TRBJ2-7, with D perhaps matching TRBD1 (6 bases). Trimming left V 5 bases short and J 2 bases short, with 16 bases between. The CDR3 has 15 residues. From germline, CDR1 is SGHVS and CDR2 FNYEAQ. CDR3 sequence (DNA): TGTGCCAGCAGCAAGCGACAGGAAAATACCTACGAGCAGTACTTC. Translation: CASSKRQENTYEQYF. Full variable domain (outside the CDR3, taken from reference TRBV7-6 and TRBJ2-7): GAGVSQSPRYKVTKRGQDVALRCDPISGHVSLYWYRQALGQGPEFLTYFNYEAQQDKSGLPNDRFSAERPEGSISTLTIQRTEQRDSAMYRCASSKRQENTYEQYFGPGTRLTVT.

The chain carries TRBV7-3 and TRBJ2-7; a weak D match, TRBD1 (5 bases). This CDR3 is 13 amino acids long. Deletions cut 1 base from V and 5 bases from J, with 9 bases between. From germline, CDR1 is SGHTA and CDR2 FQGTGA. The CDR3 nucleotides are TGTGCCAGCAGCTTAATCCCCAGGGACGAGCAGTACTTC. Protein: CASSLIPRDEQYF.

The chain employs TRBV30 and TRBJ2-3; 14 bases map to TRBD2. Germline CDR1 and CDR2: GTSNPN and SVGIG (reference sequence). Losses at the gene ends were 4 bases for V and 7 bases for J; bases not matched to a gene: 7. The CDR3 runs 15 residues. The DNA for the CDR3 is TGTGCCTGGAAGCCGACTAGCGGGAGGGCGTATACGCAGTATTTT. Protein sequence: CAWKPTSGRAYTQYF.

The chain combines TRBV19 with TRBJ1-5; D is uncertain. Germline CDR1 and CDR2: LNHDA and SQIVND (reference sequence). Trimming removed 6 bases at V and 2 bases at J, with 8 bases between. This CDR3 has 13 amino acids. The CDR3 here is CASSTQGNQPQHF. The DNA for the CDR3 is TGTGCCAGTAGCACACAAGGCAATCAGCCCCAGCATTTT.

V is TRBV4-3 and J is TRBJ2-7, with 8 bases matching TRBD2. The CDR3 has 15 residues. Germline CDR1 is LGHNA and CDR2 is YSLEER. J was trimmed by 5 bases and V by 3 bases; bases with no gene match: 9. The CDR3 spells CASSQAPGLGNEQYF. CDR3 nucleotides: TGCGCCAGCAGCCAGGCCCCGGGACTAGGGAACGAGCAGTACTTC.

The J gene is TRBJ2-7, the V gene TRBV20-1; TRBD2 is a possible D gene (6 bases). Germline-derived CDR1 and CDR2 are DFQATT and SNEGSKA (reference sequence). V dropped 3 bases and J dropped 0 bases, with 15 bases sitting between them. The length of the CDR3 is 15 residues. The CDR3 region has the DNA TGCAGTGCTAGTCGTGGAGGGGCGACCTCCTACGAGCAGTACTTC. Amino acid sequence: CSASRGGATSYEQYF.

The rearrangement joins TRBV7-2 to TRBJ1-1; D remains ambiguous. The V gene's germline CDR1 is SGHTA and CDR2 FQGNSA. The CDR3 consists of 13 residues. Trimming stripped 6 bases from V and 3 bases from J, with 11 bases between. CDR3 residues: CASSPHPDTEAFF. The CDR3 nucleotides are TGTGCCAGCAGTCCCCACCCGGACACTGAAGCTTTCTTT.

On this clone itself: Different DNA sequences within this sample yield the same CDR3. The chain employs TRBV18 and TRBJ2-7, with D hard to call. V was trimmed by 3 bases and J by 0 bases, leaving 3 bases between them. The CDR3 contains 12 residues. CDR1 is KGHSH and CDR2 is LQKENI in the germline V gene. CDR3 DNA: TGTGCCAGCTCACCCAGCTCCTACGAGCAGTACTTC. Translating gives CASSPSSYEQYF. The complete variable domain, with remaining parts taken from reference TRBV18 and TRBJ2-7, reads NAGVMQNPRHLVRRRGQEARLRCSPMKGHSHVYWYRQLPEEGLKFMVYLQKENIIDESGMPKERFSAEFPKEGPSILRIQQVVRGDSAAYFCASSPSSYEQYFGPGTRLTVT.

J is TRBJ2-2 and V is TRBV6-5; possibly TRBD2 for D (6 bases). This CDR3 contains 15 residues. The germline CDR1 and CDR2 sequences are MNHEY and SVGAGI. Trimming left V 8 bases short and J 3 bases short, with 16 bases between. The CDR3: CASDVRGIDTGELFF. The CDR3 DNA reads as TGTGCCAGCGACGTACGGGGGATTGACACCGGGGAGCTGTTTTTT.

CDR3 sequence reads: CASSLNRVGTGELFF. The CDR3 coding sequence is TGTGCCAGCAGTTTAAACAGGGTGGGAACCGGGGAGCTGTTTTTT. The V and J genes are TRBV28 and TRBJ2-2; D is possibly TRBD1 (6 bases). Trimming took 2 bases from V and 5 from J, leaving 12 bases between them. CDR3 length: 15 residues. In germline, CDR1 is MDHEN, CDR2 SYDVKM. Full variable domain (outside the CDR3, taken from reference TRBV28 and TRBJ2-2): DVKVTQSSRYLVKRTGEKVFLECVQDMDHENMFWYRQDPGLGLRLIYFSYDVKMKEKGDIPEGYSVSREKKERFSLILESASTNQTSMYLCASSLNRVGTGELFFGEGSRLTVL.

The chain combines TRBV6-2 or TRBV6-3 with TRBJ2-3; D is undetermined. Trimming took 5 bases from V and 10 from J, leaving 16 bases between them. The CDR3 has 13 residues. Germline V gene lookup returns CDR1 MNHEY and CDR2 SVGEGT. The CDR3 spells CASSRPPVQAQYF. The CDR3 DNA is TGTGCCAGCAGTCGACCCCCAGTCCAGGCGCAGTATTTT.

This chain joins TRBV9 and TRBJ1-2, with D unclear. CDR3 length: 11 residues. Trimming cost V 7 bases and J 6 bases, with 10 bases left between them. Germline CDR1 SGDLS, CDR2 YYNGEE. This chain's CDR3 is CASQGRDGYTF. CDR3 DNA: TGTGCCAGCCAAGGGAGGGATGGCTACACCTTC.

This chain connects TRBV27 to TRBJ2-7; D perhaps matches TRBD2 (6 bases). This CDR3 is 14 amino acids long. Trimming removed 3 bases from V and 6 bases from J, with 15 bases in between. The V gene's germline CDR1 is MNHEY and CDR2 SMNVEV (reference sequence). The CDR3 DNA reads as TGTGCCAGCAGTTTTAGGAGGCAGACTAGCGAGCAGTACTTC. Translation: CASSFRRQTSEQYF.

V is TRBV2 and J is TRBJ2-7; 11 bases map to TRBD1. The germline gives CDR1 SNHLY, CDR2 FYNNEI. The V and J ends lost 0 bases and 2 bases, in that order; junction bases with no gene match: 3. The CDR3 has 16 amino acids. The CDR3 sequence: CASSEAQGQGAYEQYF. CDR3 nucleotide sequence: TGTGCCAGCAGTGAAGCGCAGGGACAGGGGGCCTACGAGCAGTACTTC. The complete variable domain, with remaining parts taken from reference TRBV2 and TRBJ2-7, reads EPEVTQTPSHQVTQMGQEVILRCVPISNHLYFYWYRQILGQKVEFLVSFYNNEISEKSEIFDDQFSVERPDGSNFTLKIRSTKLEDSAMYFCASSEAQGQGAYEQYFGPGTRLTVT.

The chain joins TRBV5-1 to TRBJ1-4, with unresolved D. V shed 0 bases and J shed 8 bases, with 11 bases lying between them. This CDR3 comprises 14 residues. The germline CDR1 and CDR2 sequences are SGHRS and YFSETQ. CDR3 nucleotides: TGCGCCAGCAGCTTGGATACAGCGGGGGAAAAACTGTTTTTT. Protein product: CASSLDTAGEKLFF.

This chain joins TRBV24-1 and TRBJ1-2, with unresolved D. The CDR3 spans 11 residues. The V gene's germline CDR1 is KGHDR and CDR2 SFDVKD. Deletions cut 9 bases from V and 3 bases from J, with 7 bases between. This chain's CDR3 is CATGGDYGYTF. The CDR3 DNA is TGTGCCACCGGAGGAGACTATGGCTACACCTTC.

This clone was counted a single time. The V gene is TRBV7-2, the J gene TRBJ2-5; TRBD1 might be the D (6 bases). This CDR3 spans 15 amino acids. Germline loops: CDR1 SGHTA, CDR2 FQGNSA. V lost 4 bases and J 5 bases, leaving 17 bases between the germline ends. The CDR3 DNA is TGTGCCAGCAGCTCTACAGGGCAGATCGGGGAGACCCAGTACTTC. Its translation: CASSSTGQIGETQYF.

The rearrangement joins TRBV19 to TRBJ1-1; D remains ambiguous. Trimming cost V 1 base and J 7 bases, with 7 bases left between them. CDR1 and CDR2 from the germline V gene are LNHDA and SQIVND (reference sequence). The CDR3 is 12 residues long. The CDR3 bases are TGTGCCAGTAGTATAGGTCCGGTTGAAGCTTTCTTT. Protein: CASSIGPVEAFF.

The rearrangement joins TRBV18 to TRBJ1-6; a weak D match, TRBD1 (6 bases). V was cut by 6 bases and J by 7 bases, with 19 bases left in between. Germline CDR1 and CDR2: KGHSH and LQKENI. The CDR3 loop spans 16 amino acids. CDR3 sequence (DNA): TGTGCCAGCTCCCGAGCGACAGGTGGGGAAAATTCACCCCTCCACTTT. Residues: CASSRATGGENSPLHF.

The J gene is TRBJ1-5, the V gene TRBV30; 7 nucleotides agree with TRBD1. Losses at the gene ends were 2 bases for V and 7 bases for J; bases not matched to a gene: 8. The CDR3 runs to 14 residues. Germline CDR1 reads GTSNPN; CDR2 reads SVGIG (reference sequence). CDR3: CAWSRQGGSQPQHF. The CDR3 coding sequence is TGTGCCTGGAGTAGGCAGGGGGGTTCACAGCCCCAGCATTTT.

This chain uses TRBV4-3 with TRBJ1-1; the match to TRBD1 covers 10 bases. Losses at the gene ends were 0 bases for V and 7 bases for J; bases not matched to a gene: 2. This CDR3 has 14 amino acids. CDR1 and CDR2 from the germline V gene are LGHNA and YSLEER. CDR3: CASSQEGQGIEAFF. CDR3 in DNA: TGCGCCAGCAGCCAAGAGGGACAGGGGATTGAAGCTTTCTTT.

The rearrangement joins TRBV6-6 to TRBJ1-4, with D hard to call. The germline V and J ends were trimmed by 1 base and 7 bases, with 13 bases remaining between them. Germline V CDR1 and CDR2: MNHNY, SVGAGI (reference sequence). CDR3 length equals 15 residues. Here the CDR3 reads CASSYYAGLGEKLFF. The CDR3 region has the DNA TGTGCCAGCAGTTACTATGCGGGGTTGGGTGAAAAACTGTTTTTT.